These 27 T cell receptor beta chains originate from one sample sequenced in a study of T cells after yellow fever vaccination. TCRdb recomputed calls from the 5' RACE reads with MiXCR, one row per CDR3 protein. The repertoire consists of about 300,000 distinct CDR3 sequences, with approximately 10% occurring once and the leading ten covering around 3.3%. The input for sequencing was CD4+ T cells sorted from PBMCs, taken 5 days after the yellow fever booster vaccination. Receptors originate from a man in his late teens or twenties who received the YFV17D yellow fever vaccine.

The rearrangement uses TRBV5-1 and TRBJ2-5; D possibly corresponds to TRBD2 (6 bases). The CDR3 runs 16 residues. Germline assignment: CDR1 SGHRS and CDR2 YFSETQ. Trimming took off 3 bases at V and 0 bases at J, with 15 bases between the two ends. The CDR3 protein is CASSSTGRQYQETQYF. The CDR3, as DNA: TGCGCCAGCAGCTCGACCGGGAGACAGTACCAAGAGACCCAGTACTTC. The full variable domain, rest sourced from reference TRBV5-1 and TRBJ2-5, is KAGVTQTPRYLIKTRGQQVTLSCSPISGHRSVSWYQQTPGQGLQFLFEYFSETQRNKGNFPGRFSGRQFSNSRSEMNVSTLELGDSALYLCASSSTGRQYQETQYFGPGTRLLVL.

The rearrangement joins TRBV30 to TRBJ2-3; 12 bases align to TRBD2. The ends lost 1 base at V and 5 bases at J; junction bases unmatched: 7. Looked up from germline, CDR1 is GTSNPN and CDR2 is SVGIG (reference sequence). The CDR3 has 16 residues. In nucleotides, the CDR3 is TGTGCCTGGAGTGGGGCTAGCGGGGGGGCGGTAGATACGCAGTATTTT. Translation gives CAWSGASGGAVDTQYF. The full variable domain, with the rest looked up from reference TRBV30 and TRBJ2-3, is SQTIHQWPATLVQPVGSPLSLECTVEGTSNPNLYWYRQAAGRGLQLLFYSVGIGQISSEVPQNLSASRPQDRQFILSSKKLLLSDSGFYLCAWSGASGGAVDTQYFGPGTRLTVL.

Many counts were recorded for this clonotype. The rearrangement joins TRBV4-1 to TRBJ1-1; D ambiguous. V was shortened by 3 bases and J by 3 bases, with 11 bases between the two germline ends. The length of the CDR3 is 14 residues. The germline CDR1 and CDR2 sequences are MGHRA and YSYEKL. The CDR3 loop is CASSHRGRDTEAFF. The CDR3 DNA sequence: TGCGCCAGCAGCCACCGAGGGAGAGACACTGAAGCTTTCTTT.

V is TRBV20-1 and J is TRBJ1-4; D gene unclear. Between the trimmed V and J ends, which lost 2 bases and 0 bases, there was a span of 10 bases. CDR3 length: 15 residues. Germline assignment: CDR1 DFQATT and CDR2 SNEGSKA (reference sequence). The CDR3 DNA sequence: TGCAGTGCTAGATCCGGGCCCCCAACTAATGAAAAACTGTTTTTT. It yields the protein CSARSGPPTNEKLFF.

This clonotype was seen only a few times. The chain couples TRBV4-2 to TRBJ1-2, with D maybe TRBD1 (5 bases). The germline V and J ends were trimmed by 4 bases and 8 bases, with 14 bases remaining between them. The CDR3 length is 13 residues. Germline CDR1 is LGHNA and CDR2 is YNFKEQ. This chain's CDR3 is CASSPGGVEGYTF. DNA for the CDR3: TGTGCCAGCAGCCCGGGGGGGGTGGAAGGCTACACCTTC.

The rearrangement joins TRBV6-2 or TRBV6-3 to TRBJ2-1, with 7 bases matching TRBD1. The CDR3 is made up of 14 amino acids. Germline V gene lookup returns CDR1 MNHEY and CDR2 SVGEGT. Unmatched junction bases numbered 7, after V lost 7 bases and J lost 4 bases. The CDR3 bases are TGTGCCAGCACCAAGGACAGGCTTTACAATGAGCAGTTCTTC. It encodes CASTKDRLYNEQFF.

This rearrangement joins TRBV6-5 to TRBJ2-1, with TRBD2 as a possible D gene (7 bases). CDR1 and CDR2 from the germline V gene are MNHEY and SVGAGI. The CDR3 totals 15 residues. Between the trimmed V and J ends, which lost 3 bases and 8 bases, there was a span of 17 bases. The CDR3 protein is CASSYSKGGGYEQFF. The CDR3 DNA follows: TGTGCCAGCAGTTATAGTAAGGGGGGGGGCTATGAGCAGTTCTTC.

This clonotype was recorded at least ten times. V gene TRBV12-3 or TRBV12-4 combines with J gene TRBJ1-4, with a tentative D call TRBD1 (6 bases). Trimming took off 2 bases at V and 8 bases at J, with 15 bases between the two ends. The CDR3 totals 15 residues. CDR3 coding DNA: TGTGCCAGCAGTTTAAACGGGGGCATGGGAGAAAAACTGTTTTTT. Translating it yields CASSLNGGMGEKLFF.

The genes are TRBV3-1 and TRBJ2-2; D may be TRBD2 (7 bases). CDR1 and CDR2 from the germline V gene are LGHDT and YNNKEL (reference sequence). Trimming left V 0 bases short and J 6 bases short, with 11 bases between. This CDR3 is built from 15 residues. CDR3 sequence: CASSQDSGGPGELFF. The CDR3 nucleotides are TGTGCCAGCAGCCAAGACTCGGGGGGCCCCGGGGAGCTGTTTTTT.

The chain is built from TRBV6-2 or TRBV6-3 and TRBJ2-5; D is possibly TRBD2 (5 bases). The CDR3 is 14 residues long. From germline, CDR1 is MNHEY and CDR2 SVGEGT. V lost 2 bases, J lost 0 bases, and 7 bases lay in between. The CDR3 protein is CASSYGRYQETQYF. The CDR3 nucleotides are TGTGCCAGCAGTTACGGGAGATACCAAGAGACCCAGTACTTC.

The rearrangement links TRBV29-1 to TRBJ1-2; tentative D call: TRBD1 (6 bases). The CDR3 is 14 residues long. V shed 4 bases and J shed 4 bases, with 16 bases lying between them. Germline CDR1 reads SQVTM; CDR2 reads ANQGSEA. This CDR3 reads CSVGAWGRIYGYTF. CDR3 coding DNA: TGCAGCGTTGGGGCATGGGGGCGGATCTATGGCTACACCTTC.

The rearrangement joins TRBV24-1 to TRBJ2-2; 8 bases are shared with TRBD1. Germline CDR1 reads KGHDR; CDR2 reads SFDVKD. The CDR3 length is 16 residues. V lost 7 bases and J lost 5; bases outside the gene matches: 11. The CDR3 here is CATSLSRGRVTGELFF. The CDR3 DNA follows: TGTGCCACCAGCTTATCCAGGGGGCGCGTGACCGGGGAGCTGTTTTTT.

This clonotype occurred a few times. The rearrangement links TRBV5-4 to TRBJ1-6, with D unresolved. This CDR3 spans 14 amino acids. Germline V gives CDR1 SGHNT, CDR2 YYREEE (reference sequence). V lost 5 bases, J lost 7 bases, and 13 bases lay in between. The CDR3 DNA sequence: TGTGCCAGCAGGCCGACTGCTGTCAATTCACCCCTCCACTTT. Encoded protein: CASRPTAVNSPLHF. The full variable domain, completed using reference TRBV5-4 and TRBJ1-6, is ETGVTQSPTHLIKTRGQQVTLRCSSQSGHNTVSWYQQALGQGPQFIFQYYREEENGRGNFPPRFSGLQFPNYSSELNVNALELDDSALYLCASRPTAVNSPLHFGNGTRLTVT.

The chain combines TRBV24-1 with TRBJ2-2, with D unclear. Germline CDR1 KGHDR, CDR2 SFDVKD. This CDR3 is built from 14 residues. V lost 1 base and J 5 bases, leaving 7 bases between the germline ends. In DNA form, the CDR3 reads TGTGCCACCAGTGATTTCAGAGAAACCGGGGAGCTGTTTTTT. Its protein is CATSDFRETGELFF.

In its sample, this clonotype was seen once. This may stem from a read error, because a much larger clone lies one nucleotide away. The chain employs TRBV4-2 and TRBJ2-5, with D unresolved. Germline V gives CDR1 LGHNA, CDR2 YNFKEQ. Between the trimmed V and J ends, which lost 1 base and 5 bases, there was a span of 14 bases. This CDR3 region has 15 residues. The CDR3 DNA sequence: TGTGCCAGCAGCCAAGGAGGAGCGTGCCGGGAGACCCAGTACTTC. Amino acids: CASSQGGACRETQYF.

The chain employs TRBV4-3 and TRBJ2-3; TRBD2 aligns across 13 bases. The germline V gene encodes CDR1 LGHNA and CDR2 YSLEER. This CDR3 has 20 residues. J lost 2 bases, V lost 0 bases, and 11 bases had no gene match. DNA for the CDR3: TGCGCCAGCAGCCAAGACGGGGGACTAGCGGGGCCCAACCCCACAGATACGCAGTATTTT. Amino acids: CASSQDGGLAGPNPTDTQYF.

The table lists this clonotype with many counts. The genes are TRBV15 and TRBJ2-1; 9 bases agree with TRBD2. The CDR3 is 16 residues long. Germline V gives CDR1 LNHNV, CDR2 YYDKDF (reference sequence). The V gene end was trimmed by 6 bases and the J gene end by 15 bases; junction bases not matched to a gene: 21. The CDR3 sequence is CATRTRGLAGLIQPFF. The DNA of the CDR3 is TGTGCCACCAGAACAAGAGGGCTAGCGGGGCTGATTCAGCCGTTCTTC.

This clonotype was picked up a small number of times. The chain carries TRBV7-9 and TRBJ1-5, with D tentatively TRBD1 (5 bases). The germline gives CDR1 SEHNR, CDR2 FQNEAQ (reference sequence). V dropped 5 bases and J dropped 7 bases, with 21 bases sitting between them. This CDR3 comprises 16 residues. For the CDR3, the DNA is TGTGCCAGCAGCCCCAGCGGCTGGGGGACGAGGCAGCCCCAGCATTTT. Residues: CASSPSGWGTRQPQHF.

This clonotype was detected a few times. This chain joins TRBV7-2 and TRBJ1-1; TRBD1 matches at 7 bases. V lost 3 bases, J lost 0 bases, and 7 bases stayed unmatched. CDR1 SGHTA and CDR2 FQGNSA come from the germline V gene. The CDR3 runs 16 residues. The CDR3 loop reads CASSFFQGQLNTEAFF. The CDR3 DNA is TGTGCCAGCAGCTTTTTCCAGGGACAGCTGAACACTGAAGCTTTCTTT. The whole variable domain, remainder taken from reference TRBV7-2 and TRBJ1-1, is GAGVSQSPSNKVTEKGKDVELRCDPISGHTALYWYRQSLGQGLEFLIYFQGNSAPDKSGLPSDRFSAERTGGSVSTLTIQRTQQEDSAVYLCASSFFQGQLNTEAFFGQGTRLTVV.

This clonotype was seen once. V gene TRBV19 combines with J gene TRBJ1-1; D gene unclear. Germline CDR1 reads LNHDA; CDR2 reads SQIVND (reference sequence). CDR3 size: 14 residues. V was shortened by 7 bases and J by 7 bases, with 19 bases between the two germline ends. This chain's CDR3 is CASTKIADGLEAFF. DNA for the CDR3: TGTGCCAGTACTAAGATTGCGGACGGCCTTGAAGCTTTCTTT.

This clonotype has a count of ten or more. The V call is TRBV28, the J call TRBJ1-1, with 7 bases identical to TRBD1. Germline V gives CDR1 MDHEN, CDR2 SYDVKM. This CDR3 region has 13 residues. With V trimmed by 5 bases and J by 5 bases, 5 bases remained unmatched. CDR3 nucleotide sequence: TGTGCCAGCAGTCCCCCAGGGGGTACTGAAGCTTTCTTT. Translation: CASSPPGGTEAFF.

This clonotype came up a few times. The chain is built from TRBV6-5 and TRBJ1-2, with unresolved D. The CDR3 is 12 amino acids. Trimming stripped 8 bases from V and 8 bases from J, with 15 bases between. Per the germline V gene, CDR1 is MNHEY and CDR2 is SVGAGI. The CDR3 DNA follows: TGTGCCAGCCACGTCCCCTGGGCCGGCTACACCTTC. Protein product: CASHVPWAGYTF.

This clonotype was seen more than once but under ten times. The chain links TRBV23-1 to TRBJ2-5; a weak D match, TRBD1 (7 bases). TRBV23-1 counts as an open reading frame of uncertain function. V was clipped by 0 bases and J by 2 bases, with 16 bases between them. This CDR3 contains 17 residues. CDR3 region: CASSQSPRGTSQETQYF. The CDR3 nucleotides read TGCGCCAGCAGTCAATCTCCCAGGGGGACTTCACAAGAGACCCAGTACTTC.

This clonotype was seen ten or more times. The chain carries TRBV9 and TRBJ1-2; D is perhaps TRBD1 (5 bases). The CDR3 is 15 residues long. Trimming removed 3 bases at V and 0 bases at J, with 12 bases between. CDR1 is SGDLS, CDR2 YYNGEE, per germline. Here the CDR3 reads CASSDWGRSNYGYTF. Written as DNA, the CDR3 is TGTGCCAGCAGCGATTGGGGCAGATCTAACTATGGCTACACCTTC.

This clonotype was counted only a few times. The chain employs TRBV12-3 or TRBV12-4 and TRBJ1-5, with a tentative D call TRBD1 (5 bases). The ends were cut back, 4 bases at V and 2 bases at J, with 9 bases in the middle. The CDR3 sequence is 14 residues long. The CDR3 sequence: CASSYRDGNQPQHF. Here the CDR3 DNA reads TGTGCCAGCAGTTACCGGGACGGCAATCAGCCCCAGCATTTT.

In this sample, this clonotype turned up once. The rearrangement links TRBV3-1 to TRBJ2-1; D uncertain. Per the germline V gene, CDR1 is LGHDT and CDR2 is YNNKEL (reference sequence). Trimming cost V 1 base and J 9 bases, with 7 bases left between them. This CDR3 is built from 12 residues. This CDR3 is CASSQGISEQFF. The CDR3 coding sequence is TGTGCCAGCAGCCAAGGGATAAGTGAGCAGTTCTTC.

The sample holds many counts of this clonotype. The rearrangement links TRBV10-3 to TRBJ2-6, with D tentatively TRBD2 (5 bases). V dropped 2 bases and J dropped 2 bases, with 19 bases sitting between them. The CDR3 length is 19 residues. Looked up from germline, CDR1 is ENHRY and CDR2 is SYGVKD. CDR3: CAISEQPGTHLPGANVLTF. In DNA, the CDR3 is TGTGCCATCAGTGAGCAGCCGGGAACGCACCTCCCTGGGGCCAACGTCCTGACTTTC.